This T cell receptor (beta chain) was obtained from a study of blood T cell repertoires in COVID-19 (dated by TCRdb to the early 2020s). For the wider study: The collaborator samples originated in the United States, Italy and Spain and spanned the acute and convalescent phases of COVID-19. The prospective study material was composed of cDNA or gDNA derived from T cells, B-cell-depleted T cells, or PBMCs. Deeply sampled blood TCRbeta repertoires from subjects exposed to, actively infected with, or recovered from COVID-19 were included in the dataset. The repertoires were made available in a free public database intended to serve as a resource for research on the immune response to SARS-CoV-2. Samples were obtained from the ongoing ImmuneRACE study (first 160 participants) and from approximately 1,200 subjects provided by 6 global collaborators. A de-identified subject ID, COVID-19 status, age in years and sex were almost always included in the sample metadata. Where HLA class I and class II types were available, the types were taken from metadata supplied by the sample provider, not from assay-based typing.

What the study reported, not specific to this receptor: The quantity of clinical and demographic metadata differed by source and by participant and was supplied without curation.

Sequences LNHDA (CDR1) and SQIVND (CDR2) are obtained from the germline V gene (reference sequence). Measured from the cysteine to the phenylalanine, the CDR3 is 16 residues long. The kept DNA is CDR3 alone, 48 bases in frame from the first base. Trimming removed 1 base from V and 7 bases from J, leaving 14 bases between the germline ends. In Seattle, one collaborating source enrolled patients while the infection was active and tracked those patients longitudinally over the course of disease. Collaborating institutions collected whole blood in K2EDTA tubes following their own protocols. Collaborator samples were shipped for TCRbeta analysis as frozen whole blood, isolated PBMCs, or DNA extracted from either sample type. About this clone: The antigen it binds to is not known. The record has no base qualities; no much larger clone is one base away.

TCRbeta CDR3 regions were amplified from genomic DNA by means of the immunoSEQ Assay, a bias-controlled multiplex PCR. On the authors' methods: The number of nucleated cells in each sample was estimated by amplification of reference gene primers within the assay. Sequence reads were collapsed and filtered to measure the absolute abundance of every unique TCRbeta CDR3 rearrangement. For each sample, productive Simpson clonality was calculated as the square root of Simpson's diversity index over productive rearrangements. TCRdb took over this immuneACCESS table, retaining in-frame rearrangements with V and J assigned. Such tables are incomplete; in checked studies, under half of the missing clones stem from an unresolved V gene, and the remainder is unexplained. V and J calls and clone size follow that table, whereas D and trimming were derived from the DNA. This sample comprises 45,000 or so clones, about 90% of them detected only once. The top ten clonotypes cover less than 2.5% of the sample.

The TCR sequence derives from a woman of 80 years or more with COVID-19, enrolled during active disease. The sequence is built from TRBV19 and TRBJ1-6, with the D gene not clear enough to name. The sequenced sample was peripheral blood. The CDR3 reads CASSIGRSGQNSPLHF. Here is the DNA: TGTGCCAGTAGTATAGGAAGATCAGGTCAGAATTCACCCCTCCACTTT.